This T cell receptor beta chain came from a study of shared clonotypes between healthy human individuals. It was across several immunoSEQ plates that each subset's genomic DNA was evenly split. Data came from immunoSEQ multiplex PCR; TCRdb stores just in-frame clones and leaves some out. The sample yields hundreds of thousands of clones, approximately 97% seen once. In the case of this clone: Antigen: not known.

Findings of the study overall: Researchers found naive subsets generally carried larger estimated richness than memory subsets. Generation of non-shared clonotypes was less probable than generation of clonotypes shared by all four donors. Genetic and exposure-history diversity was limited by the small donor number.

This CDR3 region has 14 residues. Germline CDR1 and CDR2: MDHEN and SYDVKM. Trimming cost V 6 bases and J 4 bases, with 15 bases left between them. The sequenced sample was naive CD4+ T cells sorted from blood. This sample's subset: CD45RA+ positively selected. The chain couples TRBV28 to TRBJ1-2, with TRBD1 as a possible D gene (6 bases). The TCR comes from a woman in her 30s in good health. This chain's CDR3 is CASRRTEPIYGYTF. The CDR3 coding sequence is TGTGCCAGCAGGCGGACAGAGCCTATCTATGGCTACACCTTC.